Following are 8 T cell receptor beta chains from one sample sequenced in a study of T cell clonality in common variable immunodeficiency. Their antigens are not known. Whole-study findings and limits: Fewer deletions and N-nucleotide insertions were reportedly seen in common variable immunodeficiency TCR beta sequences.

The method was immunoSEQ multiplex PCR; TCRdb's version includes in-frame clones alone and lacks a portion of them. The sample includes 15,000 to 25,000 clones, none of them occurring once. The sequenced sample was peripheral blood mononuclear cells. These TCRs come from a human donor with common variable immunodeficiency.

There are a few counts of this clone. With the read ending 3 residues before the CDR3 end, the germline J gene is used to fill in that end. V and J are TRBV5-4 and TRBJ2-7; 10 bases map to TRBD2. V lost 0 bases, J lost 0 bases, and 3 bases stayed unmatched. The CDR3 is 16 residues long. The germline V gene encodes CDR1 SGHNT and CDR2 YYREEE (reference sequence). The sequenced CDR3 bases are TGTGCCAGCAGCTTGGTTGGGACTAGCGCCTCCTACGAG. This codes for CASSLVGTSASYE. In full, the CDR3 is CASSLVGTSASYEQYF.

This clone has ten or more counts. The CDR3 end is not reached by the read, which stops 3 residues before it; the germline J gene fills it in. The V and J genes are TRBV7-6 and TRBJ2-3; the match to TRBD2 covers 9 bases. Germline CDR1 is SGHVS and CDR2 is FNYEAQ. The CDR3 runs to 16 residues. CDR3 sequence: CASSRSSGTSTGTQYF. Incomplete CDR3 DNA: TGTGCCAGCAGCCGCTCTAGCGGGACTAGCACAGGAACG.

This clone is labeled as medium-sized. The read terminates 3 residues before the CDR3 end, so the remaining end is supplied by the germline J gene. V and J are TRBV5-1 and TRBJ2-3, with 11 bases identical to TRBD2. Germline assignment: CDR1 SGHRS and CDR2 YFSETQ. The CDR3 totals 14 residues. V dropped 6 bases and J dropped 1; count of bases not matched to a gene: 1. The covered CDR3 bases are TGCGCCAGCATTAGCGGGAGGGGCACAGATACG. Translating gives CASISGRGTDT. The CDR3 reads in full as CASISGRGTDTQYF.

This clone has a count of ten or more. CDR3: CASSILAGGGYNEQFF. The CDR3 bases that were read are TGTGCCAGCAGCATCCTAGCGGGAGGTGGCTACAATGAG. The chain carries TRBV7-6 and TRBJ2-1; 11 positions match TRBD2. The read halts 3 residues ahead of the CDR3 end, with the missing end drawn from the germline J gene. Germline-derived CDR1 and CDR2 are SGHVS and FNYEAQ. This CDR3 has 16 amino acids. The V and J ends lost 5 bases and 3 bases, in that order; junction bases with no gene match: 6.

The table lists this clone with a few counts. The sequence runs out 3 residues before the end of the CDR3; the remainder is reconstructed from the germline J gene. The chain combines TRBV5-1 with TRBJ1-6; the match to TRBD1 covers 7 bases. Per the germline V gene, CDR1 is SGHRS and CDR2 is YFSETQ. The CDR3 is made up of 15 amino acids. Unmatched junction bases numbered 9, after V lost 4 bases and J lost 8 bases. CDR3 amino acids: CASSPQQGIDSPLHF. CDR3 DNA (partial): TGCGCCAGCAGCCCACAACAGGGGATCGATTCACCC.

The chain's CDR3 is CASTNQGNEQFF. The sequenced CDR3 bases are TGCGCCAGCACCAATCAGGGCAATGAG. V usage is TRBV5-1 and J usage is TRBJ2-1; a possible D gene is TRBD1 (5 bases). The read ends 3 residues before the CDR3 terminus; that terminus is restored from the germline J gene. The length of the CDR3 is 12 residues. The germline CDR1 and CDR2 sequences are SGHRS and YFSETQ. The V end lost 6 bases, the J end lost 6 bases, and 10 bases lay between the germline ends.

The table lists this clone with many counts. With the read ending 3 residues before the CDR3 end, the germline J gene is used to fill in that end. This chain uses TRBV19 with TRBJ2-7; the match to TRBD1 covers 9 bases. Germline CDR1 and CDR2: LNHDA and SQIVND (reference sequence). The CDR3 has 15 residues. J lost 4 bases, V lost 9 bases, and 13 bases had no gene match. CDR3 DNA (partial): TGTGCCAGCCAAAACAGGGGGCAGTCCGTGTACGAG. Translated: CASQNRGQSVYE. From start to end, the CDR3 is CASQNRGQSVYEQYF.

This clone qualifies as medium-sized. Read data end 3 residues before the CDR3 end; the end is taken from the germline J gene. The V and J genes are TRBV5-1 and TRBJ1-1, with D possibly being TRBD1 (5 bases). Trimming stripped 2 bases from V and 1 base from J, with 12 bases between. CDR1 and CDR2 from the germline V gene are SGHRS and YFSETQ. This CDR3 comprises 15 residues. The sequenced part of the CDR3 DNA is TGCGCCAGCAGCTTCGGGGGTGTCAGGAACACTGAA. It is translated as CASSFGGVRNTE. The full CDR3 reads CASSFGGVRNTEAFF.